These 27 T cell receptor beta chains originate from one sample sequenced in a study of T cell responses to AZD1222 COVID-19 vaccine. Assay: immunoSEQ multiplex PCR; the TCRdb copy retains only in-frame clones and omits some. In the table there are about 83,000 clones, around 89% of which are singletons. Sequencing was performed on peripheral blood, taken on day 0 of AZD1222 vaccination. These receptors were taken from an adult in good health.

V is TRBV11-2 and J is TRBJ2-1; 8 nucleotides line up with TRBD2. CDR3 length: 15 residues. The germline CDR1 and CDR2 sequences are SGHAT and FQNNGV. The junction had 9 bases not matched to a gene; V was cut back by 4 bases and J by 7 bases. The CDR3, as DNA: TGTGCCAGCAGCTATACACTAGCGGACGAAAATGAGCAGTTCTTC. It specifies CASSYTLADENEQFF.

The chain links TRBV7-6 to TRBJ2-1; D tentatively fits TRBD1 or TRBD2 (5 bases each). Per germline, CDR1 SGHVS and CDR2 FNYEAQ. Trimming took off 1 base at V and 7 bases at J, with 14 bases between the two ends. The CDR3 sequence is 15 residues long. This chain's CDR3 is CASSLDAGGGNEQFF. As DNA, the CDR3 is TGTGCCAGCAGCTTAGATGCGGGTGGGGGAAATGAGCAGTTCTTC. The full variable domain, in which reference TRBV7-6 and TRBJ2-1 provide the parts outside the CDR3, is GAGVSQSPRYKVTKRGQDVALRCDPISGHVSLYWYRQALGQGPEFLTYFNYEAQQDKSGLPNDRFSAERPEGSISTLTIQRTEQRDSAMYRCASSLDAGGGNEQFFGPGTRLTVL.

V is TRBV5-1 and J is TRBJ2-5; D is uncertain. Per the germline V gene, CDR1 is SGHRS and CDR2 is YFSETQ. CDR3 length equals 13 residues. Trimming took 4 bases from V and 0 from J, leaving 7 bases between them. DNA for the CDR3: TGCGCCAGCAGCCTTTCCTACCAAGAGACCCAGTACTTC. It is translated as CASSLSYQETQYF.

In this sample, this clone turned up a few times. V usage is TRBV15 and J usage is TRBJ1-1; D is uncertain. V dropped 0 bases and J dropped 1 base, with 6 bases sitting between them. The germline gives CDR1 LNHNV, CDR2 YYDKDF (reference sequence). The CDR3 length is 14 residues. The CDR3 reads CATSRDAENTEAFF. CDR3 in DNA: TGTGCCACCAGCAGAGATGCCGAGAACACTGAAGCTTTCTTT. Based on the CDR3 plus reference TRBV15 and TRBJ1-1, the full variable domain is DAMVIQNPRYQVTQFGKPVTLSCSQTLNHNVMYWYQQKSSQAPKLLFHYYDKDFNNEADTPDNFQSRRPNTSFCFLDIRSPGLGDTAMYLCATSRDAENTEAFFGQGTRLTVV.

The rearrangement joins TRBV5-1 to TRBJ2-1; 7 bases match TRBD2. This CDR3 region has 13 residues. V lost 2 bases and J lost 5; bases outside the gene matches: 1. Germline V gives CDR1 SGHRS, CDR2 YFSETQ. CDR3 region: CASSFTSDNEQFF. The CDR3 nucleotides read TGCGCCAGCAGCTTCACTAGCGACAATGAGCAGTTCTTC.

This chain uses TRBV6-5 with TRBJ1-2, with a weak D call TRBD1 (6 bases). Germline CDR1 reads MNHEY; CDR2 reads SVGAGI. The length of the CDR3 is 14 residues. Trimming cost V 0 bases and J 8 bases, with 13 bases left between them. CDR3 nucleotide sequence: TGTGCCAGCAGTTACTCGATAGGGGGTACCGGCTACACCTTC. It specifies CASSYSIGGTGYTF.

V gene TRBV29-1 combines with J gene TRBJ2-1, with 7 positions matching TRBD2. Trimming at V came to 5 bases and at J to 9 bases, leaving 7 bases not matched to a gene. The germline V gene encodes CDR1 SQVTM and CDR2 ANQGSEA. The length of the CDR3 is 12 residues. CDR3: CSVRGEGSEQFF. The CDR3 DNA reads as TGCAGCGTTCGGGGGGAAGGGAGTGAGCAGTTCTTC.

V and J are TRBV19 and TRBJ2-3; unclear D gene. There are 11 residues in the CDR3. The germline CDR1 and CDR2 sequences are LNHDA and SQIVND (reference sequence). V was trimmed by 5 bases and J by 5 bases, leaving 5 bases between them. The CDR3 DNA reads TGTGCCAGTAGTTCGGTAGATACGCAGTATTTT. Translating it yields CASSSVDTQYF.

The rearrangement uses TRBV5-1 and TRBJ1-2, with 9 bases lining up with TRBD1. The V segment lost 1 base and the J segment 6 bases; nucleotides outside the gene matches: 4. Germline V lookup: CDR1 SGHRS, CDR2 YFSETQ. The CDR3 has 14 amino acids. The CDR3 coding sequence is TGCGCCAGCAGCTTGAATACAGGGGGCGATGGCTACACCTTC. This translates into CASSLNTGGDGYTF. The full variable domain, its missing parts supplied by reference TRBV5-1 and TRBJ1-2, is KAGVTQTPRYLIKTRGQQVTLSCSPISGHRSVSWYQQTPGQGLQFLFEYFSETQRNKGNFPGRFSGRQFSNSRSEMNVSTLELGDSALYLCASSLNTGGDGYTFGSGTRLTVV.

Here the CDR3 DNA reads TGCGCCAGCAGCGGGGACAGTAATGAAAAACTGTTTTTT. Translated, it gives CASSGDSNEKLFF. This chain uses TRBV10-2 with TRBJ1-4; 7 bases match TRBD1. This CDR3 region has 13 residues. V gave up 6 bases and J gave up 4 bases; unmatched junction bases: 2. Germline loops: CDR1 WSHSY, CDR2 SAAADI.

The V gene is TRBV7-9, the J gene TRBJ2-3; 7 nucleotides match TRBD1. There are 12 residues in the CDR3. The V gene end was trimmed by 4 bases and the J gene end by 5 bases; junction bases not matched to a gene: 0. The germline gives CDR1 SEHNR, CDR2 FQNEAQ (reference sequence). The CDR3 is CASSWTGDTQYF. The CDR3 DNA reads as TGTGCCAGCAGCTGGACAGGAGATACGCAGTATTTT.

The CDR3 nucleotides read TGTGCCACCAGCAGGGATAATTCACCCCTCCACTTT. Translation gives CATSRDNSPLHF. The V gene is TRBV15, the J gene TRBJ1-6, with D hard to call. This CDR3 has 12 amino acids. Trimming cost V 3 bases and J 5 bases, with 2 bases left between them. Germline CDR1 LNHNV, CDR2 YYDKDF (reference sequence).

This chain links TRBV7-2 with TRBJ1-6; tentative D call: TRBD1 (6 bases). Trimming removed 4 bases from V and 0 bases from J, with 13 bases in between. Germline V CDR1 and CDR2: SGHTA, FQGNSA. The length of the CDR3 is 17 residues. The CDR3 DNA sequence: TGTGCCAGCAGCTCAAACAGGGAGAGCTCCTATAATTCACCCCTCCACTTT. This codes for CASSSNRESSYNSPLHF.

The chain joins TRBV5-1 to TRBJ2-1; the D call may be TRBD1 or TRBD2 (5 bases each). Trimming left V 4 bases short and J 0 bases short, with 14 bases between. CDR3 length: 16 amino acids. Germline lookup yields CDR1 SGHRS and CDR2 YFSETQ. The CDR3 is CASSVTGTYSYNEQFF. CDR3 DNA: TGCGCCAGCAGCGTCACCGGGACCTACTCCTACAATGAGCAGTTCTTC.

The genes are TRBV14 and TRBJ1-2, with D hard to call. The germline CDR1 and CDR2 sequences are SGHDN and FVKESK. The CDR3 consists of 11 residues. V gave up 5 bases and J gave up 6 bases, with 7 bases separating them. In nucleotides, the CDR3 is TGTGCCAGCAGCAACTTCAATGGCTACACCTTC. Residues: CASSNFNGYTF.

This sequence joins TRBV12-5 and TRBJ2-3, with 16 nucleotides matching TRBD2. Germline CDR1 is LGHNT and CDR2 is FRNRAP. The trim removed 4 bases at V and 2 bases at J, leaving 9 bases unmatched. The CDR3 is 19 amino acids. The CDR3 nucleotides read TGTGCTAGTGGTTCGGGACTAGCGGGAGGGAGTTATAACACAGATACGCAGTATTTT. Amino acid sequence: CASGSGLAGGSYNTDTQYF.

This clone appeared a single time. The chain joins TRBV5-1 to TRBJ2-3; D remains ambiguous. Germline loops: CDR1 SGHRS, CDR2 YFSETQ. The CDR3 runs 14 residues. V shed 2 bases and J shed 4 bases, with 11 bases lying between them. CDR3 in amino acids: CASSFPNTADTQYF. DNA of the CDR3: TGCGCCAGCAGCTTTCCCAATACGGCAGATACGCAGTATTTT.

The chain joins TRBV28 to TRBJ2-7; D perhaps matches TRBD1 (6 bases). This CDR3 has 12 residues. V lost 6 bases and J lost 7, with 13 bases in between. CDR1 and CDR2 (germline): MDHEN, SYDVKM. CDR3 coding DNA: TGTGCCAGCAGCTCCTACGGACAGGAGCAGTACTTC. Residues: CASSSYGQEQYF. The full variable domain, in which reference TRBV28 and TRBJ2-7 provide the parts outside the CDR3, is DVKVTQSSRYLVKRTGEKVFLECVQDMDHENMFWYRQDPGLGLRLIYFSYDVKMKEKGDIPEGYSVSREKKERFSLILESASTNQTSMYLCASSSYGQEQYFGPGTRLTVT.

The chain has TRBV28 and TRBJ2-7; maybe TRBD2 (6 bases). V dropped 7 bases and J dropped 5 bases, with 12 bases sitting between them. The CDR3 runs to 12 residues. Germline CDR1 is MDHEN and CDR2 is SYDVKM. CDR3 sequence: CASTSGGNEQYF. The CDR3 DNA reads as TGTGCCAGCACCTCCGGGGGAAACGAGCAGTACTTC.

This sequence joins TRBV28 and TRBJ2-5; 7 nucleotides match TRBD2. This CDR3 is built from 13 residues. V lost 7 bases, J lost 7 bases, and 9 bases stayed unmatched. The germline CDR1 and CDR2 sequences are MDHEN and SYDVKM. The CDR3 here is CASTPSGEGTQYF. As DNA, the CDR3 is TGTGCCAGCACCCCCTCGGGGGAGGGGACCCAGTACTTC.

The chain is built from TRBV4-1 and TRBJ2-1; unclear D gene. The CDR3 has 16 amino acids. Germline CDR1 reads MGHRA; CDR2 reads YSYEKL. V was cut by 4 bases and J by 0 bases, with 13 bases left in between. CDR3 bases: TGCGCCAGCAGCCCCGGGCCAAAGAGCTCCTACAATGAGCAGTTCTTC. It is translated as CASSPGPKSSYNEQFF.

CDR3 region: CASSPSLSSGNTIYF. The CDR3 bases are TGTGCCAGCAGCCCGAGCCTAAGCTCTGGAAACACCATATATTTT. This chain links TRBV7-7 with TRBJ1-3; unclear D gene. CDR1 is SSHAT and CDR2 is FNYEAQ in the germline V gene (reference sequence). Trimming pared 5 bases from V and 0 bases from J, leaving 11 bases between. This CDR3 has 15 residues.

This chain links TRBV6-4 with TRBJ2-3; 10 bases match TRBD2. Germline V CDR1 and CDR2: MRHNA, SNTAGT. This CDR3 is built from 16 residues. V dropped 4 bases and J dropped 5; count of bases not matched to a gene: 9. CDR3 DNA: TGTGCCAGCAGTGCGATAGCGGGAGGACCTGGAGATACGCAGTATTTT. Protein: CASSAIAGGPGDTQYF.

This sequence joins TRBV12-3 or TRBV12-4 and TRBJ2-5; TRBD1 might be the D (6 bases). The V end lost 5 bases, the J end lost 5 bases, and 12 bases lay between the germline ends. The CDR3 length is 13 residues. Here the CDR3 DNA reads TGTGCCAGCAGTCCCGGGACATATGAGACCCAGTACTTC. Its translation: CASSPGTYETQYF.

This clone was recorded once. V gene TRBV5-1 combines with J gene TRBJ2-1; possible D gene TRBD1, 6 bases. V lost 4 bases to trimming and J lost 0 bases, with 8 bases between them. The CDR3 runs to 14 residues. Germline assignment: CDR1 SGHRS and CDR2 YFSETQ. In nucleotides, the CDR3 is TGCGCCAGCAGCCCAGGGGACTCCTACAATGAGCAGTTCTTC. Translation gives CASSPGDSYNEQFF.

The chain uses TRBV18 and TRBJ1-5, with 7 bases that match TRBD1. The germline V gene has CDR1 KGHSH and CDR2 LQKENI. V lost 3 bases, J lost 3 bases, and 2 bases stayed unmatched. The CDR3 extends over 14 amino acids. The CDR3 reads CASSPGTDNQPQHF. The DNA of the CDR3 is TGTGCCAGCTCACCTGGGACAGACAATCAGCCCCAGCATTTT.

The chain has TRBV27 and TRBJ2-5; no clear D gene. The CDR3 is 13 amino acids. Germline V gene lookup returns CDR1 MNHEY and CDR2 SMNVEV (reference sequence). V lost 3 bases and J 4 bases, leaving 9 bases between the germline ends. CDR3 region: CASSFQNTETQYF. Written as DNA, the CDR3 is TGTGCCAGCAGTTTTCAGAATACAGAGACCCAGTACTTC.